This T cell receptor beta chain was sequenced in a study of beta chain features in type 1 diabetes. CDR1 and CDR2 from the germline V gene are LNHNV and YYDKDF (reference sequence). After removal of 5 bases from V and 6 bases from J, the junction contained 7 bases not matched to a gene. CDR3 length equals 15 residues. Every bit of the isolated RNA underwent reverse transcription, so sequencing read expressed TCRB transcripts. Some clones are missing from TCRdb's copy, which holds only in-frame ones; the method was immunoSEQ multiplex PCR. The sample records fewer than 550,000 clones, more than 9.5% being singletons.

The receptor was isolated from a woman aged 18-30 years in good health. V and J are TRBV15 and TRBJ2-1, with 10 bases that match TRBD1. The sequenced sample consisted of naive CD4+ T cells from blood. The CDR3 sequence: CATSPQGQGLNEQFF. In DNA, the CDR3 is TGTGCCACCAGCCCCCAGGGACAGGGGCTCAATGAGCAGTTCTTC. Supplemented by reference TRBV15 and TRBJ2-1, the full variable domain reads DAMVIQNPRYQVTQFGKPVTLSCSQTLNHNVMYWYQQKSSQAPKLLFHYYDKDFNNEADTPDNFQSRRPNTSFCFLDIRSPGLGDTAMYLCATSPQGQGLNEQFFGPGTRLTVL.